The subject of this entry is one T cell receptor beta chain. Its antigen is currently unknown. The data were taken from a study of graft-versus-host responses after intestinal transplantation. Study overall: Transplants were multivisceral, liver-intestinal, or isolated intestinal.

Here immunoSEQ multiplex PCR was the method, and the copy in TCRdb shows in-frame clones only, minus some. The sample yields about 94,000 clones, more than 85% seen once. Germline CDR1 reads SGHTS; CDR2 reads YDEGEE. With 5 bases removed from V and 2 bases from J, the gap between germline ends came to 14 bases. The CDR3 loop spans 14 amino acids. Sequences were derived from unstimulated CD8+ T cells sorted from spleen or lymph node cells, sampled before intestinal transplant. This rearrangement joins TRBV5-8 to TRBJ2-7, with a possible D match to TRBD1 (5 bases). The sequence derives from a human donor who received an intestinal transplant. The CDR3 sequence: CASRPPTAAYEQYF. The CDR3 DNA reads as TGTGCCAGCAGACCTCCGACAGCAGCCTACGAGCAGTACTTC.